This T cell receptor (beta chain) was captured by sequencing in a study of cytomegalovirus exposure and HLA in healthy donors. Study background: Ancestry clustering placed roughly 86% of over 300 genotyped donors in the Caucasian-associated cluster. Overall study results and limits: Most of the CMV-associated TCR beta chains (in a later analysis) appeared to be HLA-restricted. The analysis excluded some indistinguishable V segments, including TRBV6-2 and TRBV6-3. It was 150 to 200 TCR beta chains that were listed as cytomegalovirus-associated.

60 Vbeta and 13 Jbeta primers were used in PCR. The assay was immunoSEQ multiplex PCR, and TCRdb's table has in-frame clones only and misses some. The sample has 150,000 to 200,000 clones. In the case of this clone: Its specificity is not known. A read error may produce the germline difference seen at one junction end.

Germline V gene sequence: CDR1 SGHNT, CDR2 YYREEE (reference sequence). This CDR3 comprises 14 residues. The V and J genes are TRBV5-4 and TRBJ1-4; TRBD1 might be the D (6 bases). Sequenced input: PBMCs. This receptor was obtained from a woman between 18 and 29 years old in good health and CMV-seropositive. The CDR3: CASSFKAGDEKLVF. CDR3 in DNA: TGTGCCAGCAGCTTTAAGGCAGGGGACGAAAAACTGGTTTTT.